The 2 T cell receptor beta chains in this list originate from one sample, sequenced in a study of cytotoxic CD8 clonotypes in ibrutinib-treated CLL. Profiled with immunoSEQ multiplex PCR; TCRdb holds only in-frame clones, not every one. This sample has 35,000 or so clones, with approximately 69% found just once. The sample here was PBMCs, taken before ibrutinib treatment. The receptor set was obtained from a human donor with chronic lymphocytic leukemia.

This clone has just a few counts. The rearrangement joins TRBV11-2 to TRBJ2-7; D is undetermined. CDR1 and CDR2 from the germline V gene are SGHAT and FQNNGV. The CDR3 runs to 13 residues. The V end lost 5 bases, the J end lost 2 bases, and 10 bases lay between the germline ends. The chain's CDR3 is CASSPDIAYEQYF. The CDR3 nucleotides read TGTGCCAGCAGCCCAGACATAGCCTACGAGCAGTACTTC.

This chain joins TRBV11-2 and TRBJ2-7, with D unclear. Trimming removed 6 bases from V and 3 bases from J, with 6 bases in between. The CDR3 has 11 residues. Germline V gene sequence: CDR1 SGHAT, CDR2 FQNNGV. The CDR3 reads CASRHSYEQYF. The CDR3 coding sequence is TGTGCCAGCAGACACAGCTACGAGCAGTACTTC.